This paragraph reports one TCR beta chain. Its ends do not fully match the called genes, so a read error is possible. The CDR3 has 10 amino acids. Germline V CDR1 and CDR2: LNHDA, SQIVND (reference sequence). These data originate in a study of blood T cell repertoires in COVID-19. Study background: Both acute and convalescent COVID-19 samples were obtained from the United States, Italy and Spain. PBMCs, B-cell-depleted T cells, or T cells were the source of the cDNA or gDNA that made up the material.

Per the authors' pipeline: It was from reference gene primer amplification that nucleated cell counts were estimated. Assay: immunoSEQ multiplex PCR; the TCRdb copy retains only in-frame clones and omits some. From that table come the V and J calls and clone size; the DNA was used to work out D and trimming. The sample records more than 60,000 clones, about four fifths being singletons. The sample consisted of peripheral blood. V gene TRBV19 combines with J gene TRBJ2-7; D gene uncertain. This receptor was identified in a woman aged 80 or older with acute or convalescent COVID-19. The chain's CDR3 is CASIPSSRYF. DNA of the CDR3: TGTGCCAGTATTCCTTCATCCCGGTATTTC.